The rows below give T cell receptor beta chains drawn from one sample of a study of control samples from healthy donors and cancer patients. Method: immunoSEQ multiplex PCR; TCRdb's copy keeps in-frame clones and lacks some. In the table there are about 180,000 clones, 90% of which are singletons. The sequencing sample was made of blood. The receptors were gathered from a woman aged 45-65 years in good health. CDR3s include the opening cysteine and the closing phenylalanine or tryptophan. The order of the fields is J gene, V gene, D gene, clone size, CDR3 protein, CDR3 DNA. D genes are given only for firm matches. Only some rows state a clone size, as once, few, many or a class for expanded clones.

J: TRBJ1-5; V: TRBV2; D: -; size: once; CDR3: CASSESNQPQHF; DNA: TGTGCCAGCAGTGAATCAAATCAGCCCCAGCATTTT
J: TRBJ2-3; V: TRBV7-2; D: -; size: -; CDR3: CASSFTLVDTQYF; DNA: TGTGCCAGCAGCTTCACACTAGTAGATACGCAGTATTTT
J: TRBJ1-4; V: TRBV21-1; D: -; size: once; CDR3: CASSKERATNEKLFF; DNA: TGTGCCAGCAGCAAAGAACGAGCAACTAATGAAAAACTGTTTTTT
J: TRBJ1-2; V: TRBV4-1; D: -; size: -; CDR3: CASSQVVAGSGYGYTF; DNA: TGCGCCAGCAGCCAAGTCGTTGCAGGGTCCGGCTATGGCTACACCTTC
J: TRBJ2-3; V: TRBV12-3/TRBV12-4; D: -; size: -; CDR3: CASSLRTTDTQYF; DNA: TGTGCCAGCAGTTTACGGACCACTGATACGCAGTATTTT
J: TRBJ2-3; V: TRBV11-2; D: -; size: -; CDR3: CASSYWRPTDTQYF; DNA: TGTGCCAGCAGTTATTGGAGACCCACAGATACGCAGTATTTT
J: TRBJ2-4; V: TRBV27; D: TRBD1; size: -; CDR3: CASSRFEAGTGLLAKNIQYF; DNA: TGTGCCAGCAGTCGATTTGAGGCCGGGACAGGACTCCTAGCCAAAAACATTCAGTACTTC
J: TRBJ2-1; V: TRBV5-1; D: -; size: -; CDR3: CASSFDNEQFF; DNA: TGCGCCAGCAGCTTCGACAATGAGCAGTTCTTC
J: TRBJ2-2; V: TRBV6-2/TRBV6-3; D: -; size: once; CDR3: CASSSPGLENTGELFF; DNA: TGTGCCAGCAGTAGTCCGGGACTGGAGAACACCGGGGAGCTGTTTTTT
J: TRBJ2-1; V: TRBV6-4; D: -; size: -; CDR3: CASRGGGKQFF; DNA: TGTGCCAGCAGGGGAGGGGGGAAGCAGTTCTTC